This record looks at one T cell receptor (beta chain) sequence and its context. Its antigen is unidentified. The template used for profiling TCR beta VDJ and CDR3 was genomic DNA. TCRdb re-derived calls from the reads in MiXCR, one entry per CDR3 protein. The repertoire includes about 150,000 distinct CDR3 sequences, about 50% of them detected once, and roughly 29% sits in the top ten. The data stem from a study of CD8+CD57+ T cells in acquired aplastic anemia. Study in general: The mean DNA yield obtained from sorted CD4+ and CD8+ cells came to roughly 3.4 ug.

Patients selected for sequencing had displayed CD8+CD57+ cell expansion by flow cytometry. Study-wide results and limits: Approximately 30 CD8+ CDR3 sequences were shared between patients and controls.

The material sequenced was sorted CD4+, CD8+, or CD8+CD57+ T cells (not recorded which) from PBMCs. The clonotype originates from a human donor with aplastic anemia.

CDR3 nucleotides: TGTGCCAGCAGCCCACGGACTCAACAAGAGACCCAGTACTTC. It is translated as CASSPRTQQETQYF. The genes are TRBV7-8 and TRBJ2-5; maybe TRBD2 (5 bases). Trimming pared 5 bases from V and 2 bases from J, leaving 12 bases between. CDR3 length: 14 residues. Germline V gene data show CDR1 as SGHVS and CDR2 as FQNEAQ.